This TCR beta chain is drawn from a study of T-cell memory formation after mild COVID-19 (dated by TCRdb to about 2021). Study-wide context: TCR sequence clusters from the two donors were found to be largely donor specific. Two young, previously healthy adult volunteers, one female and one male, were included in the cohort. In a couple of donors, T-cell clones that expanded and contracted after mild COVID-19 were tracked by sequencing TCRalpha and TCRbeta repertoires over time. What the work shows at the level of the full study, not this receptor alone: From day 15 to 85, contracting clones showed balanced CD4/CD8 phenotypes, whereas a second wave of clones that expanded from day 15 to 37 leaned towards CD4+. SARS-CoV-2 specificity was not confirmed for the second-wave clones peaking on day 37. The study covered only a couple of mild cases, and larger cohorts including severe cases with pre-infection samples were considered necessary. Contracting CD4+ clones were located mainly in the CM and EM memory subsets, whereas CD8+ clones were found to be enriched in EMRA. The detection of some responding clones in pre-infection memory suggests that pre-existing cross-reactive memory T cells joined the SARS-CoV-2 response.

Sequencing relied on an Illumina NovaSeq 6000. Using 5'RACE with constant-segment primers, TCRalpha and TCRbeta cDNA libraries were constructed, with sample barcodes and unique molecular identifiers added in the process. Trizol reagent was used to extract RNA from every sample. Libraries were amplified in two PCR steps, with a second sample barcode and Illumina TruSeq adapters added in the second step. Libraries were sequenced on an Illumina NovaSeq with 2 x 150 bp paired-end reads. Processing in the source paper ran as follows. The reads were demultiplexed and collapsed into UMI-guided consensus sequences using migec v1.2.7. With mixcr v2.1.11, UMI consensuses were aligned to TRA and TRB V and J templates and assembled into clonotypes. Clonotypes were classified as expanded or contracted when called significant by both edgeR and NoisET, with noise models trained on biological replicates. For edgeR calls, a false discovery rate-adjusted p below 0.01 and a log2 fold-change threshold of 1 were applied. As an exploratory analysis of dynamics, max-normalized trajectories of the 1000 most abundant clonotypes were examined with PCA combined with hierarchical clustering. The CD4 or CD8 phenotype of responding clones was assigned using the separately sequenced CD4+ and CD8+ repertoires. TCRdb reanalyzed the raw reads on its own, using fastp at Q25 for trimming and MiXCR for clone calling, and kept in-frame beta chains. Each entry is one CDR3 protein sequence, shown with its most common DNA and genes. For this entry, the V and J calls and clone size follow TCRdb and not the study's own pipeline. The sample table records under 400,000 distinct CDR3 sequences; more than 20% of these occur just once. The top ten clonotypes cover 9.5% to 15% of the sample.

The CDR3 covers 13 residues, taking in both the cysteine and the phenylalanine. Only the CDR3 DNA stays, 39 bases, in frame from base 1. Trimming leaves V shorter by 3 bases and J shorter by 8 bases, with the junction holding 3 bases beyond the gene matches. As encoded in the germline V gene (reference sequence), CDR1 is MNHEY while CDR2 is SMNVEV. Ficoll-Paque density gradient centrifugation was used to isolate PBMCs. This clonotype was detected only a few times. Its target antigen remains unknown. No base-level quality is on record; no much larger clone is a single base apart. The TCR comes from an adult woman who had mild COVID-19 (a few samples of this study predate the infection). The sample titles of this study are shuffled in the database, so cell type and time point are left out; the donor was told from shared clones. This chain is built from TRBV27 and TRBJ2-1; 8 bases in between match TRBD1. The sequenced sample was PBMCs or a T cell subset sorted from them (not recorded which). The sequence in DNA is TGTGCCAGCAGTTTTCCGACAGGGGATGAGCAGTTCTTC. Its protein reads: CASSFPTGDEQFF.